This T cell receptor (beta chain) stems from a study of technical replicates of blood from a few donors. Using immunoSEQ multiplex PCR, the repertoire was profiled, and TCRdb retains in-frame clones only, with some absent. Of tens of thousands of clones listed, roughly 94% are singletons. This CDR3 is built from 16 residues. Germline CDR1 is SGDLS and CDR2 is YYNGEE. As concerns this clone: A read error may account for a junction end that differs from germline.

The chain links TRBV9 to TRBJ2-1; the match to TRBD2 covers 8 bases. Material for sequencing was T cells isolated from PBMCs. The receptor was derived from a human donor in good health. The CDR3 spells CASSDPGGVGLDEQFF. The CDR3 region has the DNA TGTGCCAGTAGCGACCCGGGAGGGGTTGGCCTTGATGAGCAGTTCTTC.